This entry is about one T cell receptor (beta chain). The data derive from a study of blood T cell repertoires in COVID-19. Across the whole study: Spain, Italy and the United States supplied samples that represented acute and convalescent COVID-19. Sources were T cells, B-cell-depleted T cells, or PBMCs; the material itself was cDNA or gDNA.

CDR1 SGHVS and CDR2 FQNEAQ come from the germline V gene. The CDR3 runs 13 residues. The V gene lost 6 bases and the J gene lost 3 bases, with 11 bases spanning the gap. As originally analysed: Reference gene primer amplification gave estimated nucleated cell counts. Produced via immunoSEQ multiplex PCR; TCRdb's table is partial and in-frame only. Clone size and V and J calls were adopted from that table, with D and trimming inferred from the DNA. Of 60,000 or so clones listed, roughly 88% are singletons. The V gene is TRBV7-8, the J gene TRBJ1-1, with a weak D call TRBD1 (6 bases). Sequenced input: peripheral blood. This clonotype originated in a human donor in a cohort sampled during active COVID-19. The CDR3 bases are TGTGCCAGCAGTCACAACAGGGACACTGAAGCTTTCTTT. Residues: CASSHNRDTEAFF.